Presented here are 17 T cell receptor beta chains from one specimen sequenced in a study of cytomegalovirus exposure and HLA in healthy donors. A multiplex PCR was run with 60 Vbeta primers and 13 Jbeta primers. Clones were read by immunoSEQ multiplex PCR, and TCRdb kept only the in-frame ones, dropping some. The sample consists of 200,000 to 250,000 clones, around 80% of them appearing once. The sequenced sample consisted of PBMCs. These receptors originate from a boy between 2 and 10 years old in good health and CMV-seronegative.

This clone was detected only once. In DNA, the CDR3 is TGTGCCAGTAGTGGGTCTAGCGGGAGCGGTGAGACCCAGTACTTC. Translation: CASSGSSGSGETQYF. The genes are TRBV19 and TRBJ2-5, with TRBD2 matching 10 bases. The CDR3 spans 15 residues. Germline loops: CDR1 LNHDA, CDR2 SQIVND (reference sequence). Trimming took 5 bases from V and 5 from J; bases not matched to a gene: 8.

The rearrangement links TRBV5-1 to TRBJ2-1, with 10 bases identical to TRBD1. The germline CDR1 and CDR2 sequences are SGHRS and YFSETQ. J gave up 9 bases and V 0 bases, and 3 bases lay outside the gene matches. The CDR3 contains 14 residues. The CDR3, as DNA: TGCGCCAGCAGCTTGGGGGACAGGGGCACTGAGCAGTTCTTC. It yields the protein CASSLGDRGTEQFF.

The V and J genes are TRBV6-4 and TRBJ2-3, with 14 bases matching TRBD2. CDR3 size: 18 residues. V trimming: 6 bases; J trimming: 3 bases; junction bases outside the gene matches: 11. The germline V gene has CDR1 MRHNA and CDR2 SNTAGT. The CDR3 reads CASSPGLAGGLETDTQYF. For the CDR3, the DNA is TGTGCCAGCAGCCCTGGACTAGCGGGAGGACTGGAAACAGATACGCAGTATTTT.

This clone was picked up one time. The chain has TRBV7-9 and TRBJ1-2; unclear D gene. The CDR3 is made up of 12 amino acids. The V end lost 5 bases, the J end lost 4 bases, and 8 bases lay between the germline ends. Germline lookup yields CDR1 SEHNR and CDR2 FQNEAQ (reference sequence). In nucleotides, the CDR3 is TGTGCCAGCAGCCGATACAGCTATGGCTACACCTTC. It specifies CASSRYSYGYTF.

This sequence joins TRBV19 and TRBJ2-7; 9 bases are shared with TRBD2. CDR1 and CDR2 (germline): LNHDA, SQIVND (reference sequence). This CDR3 spans 17 amino acids. Trimming cost V 0 bases and J 4 bases; bases outside gene matches: 10. The CDR3 is CASSIDLGLAGRYEQYF. Written as DNA, the CDR3 is TGTGCCAGTAGTATAGATCTGGGGCTAGCGGGACGGTACGAGCAGTACTTC.

The chain recombines TRBV27 with TRBJ1-2, with 7 bases identical to TRBD1. The junction had 12 bases not matched to a gene; V was cut back by 5 bases and J by 3 bases. CDR1 MNHEY and CDR2 SMNVEV come from the germline V gene (reference sequence). CDR3 length equals 16 residues. The CDR3 here is CASSPGPDRADYGYTF. CDR3 bases: TGTGCCAGCAGTCCTGGTCCCGACAGGGCTGACTATGGCTACACCTTC.

J is TRBJ1-2 and V is TRBV28; TRBD1 is a possible D gene (6 bases). The CDR3 is 15 residues long. Germline V gene sequence: CDR1 MDHEN, CDR2 SYDVKM. Trimming removed 6 bases from V and 5 bases from J, with 19 bases in between. CDR3 coding DNA: TGTGCCAGCAGGGCAAGTATCGGGACAAGGTATGGCTACACCTTC. Translation gives CASRASIGTRYGYTF.

The genes are TRBV2 and TRBJ1-2; TRBD1 aligns across 8 bases. CDR3 size: 12 residues. CDR1 and CDR2 (germline): SNHLY, FYNNEI. Unmatched junction bases numbered 3, after V lost 7 bases and J lost 5 bases. The DNA for the CDR3 is TGTGCCAGCATAAGGACAGGGTATGGCTACACCTTC. This encodes CASIRTGYGYTF.

V usage is TRBV5-1 and J usage is TRBJ2-5, with a weak D call TRBD2 (5 bases). The CDR3 consists of 13 residues. Germline loops: CDR1 SGHRS, CDR2 YFSETQ. Trimming stripped 3 bases from V and 2 bases from J, with 8 bases between. DNA of the CDR3: TGCGCCAGCAGCTGGGAGTTTCAAGAGACCCAGTACTTC. Protein product: CASSWEFQETQYF.

The chain carries TRBV19 and TRBJ1-1, with D possibly matching TRBD1 (6 bases). This CDR3 comprises 14 residues. The ends were cut back, 7 bases at V and 0 bases at J, with 12 bases in the middle. Looked up from germline, CDR1 is LNHDA and CDR2 is SQIVND (reference sequence). The DNA for the CDR3 is TGTGCCAGTAACCCGGACAGACTGAACACTGAAGCTTTCTTT. Protein product: CASNPDRLNTEAFF. The complete variable domain, with remaining parts taken from reference TRBV19 and TRBJ1-1, reads DGGITQSPKYLFRKEGQNVTLSCEQNLNHDAMYWYRQDPGQGLRLIYYSQIVNDFQKGDIAEGYSVSREKKESFPLTVTSAQKNPTAFYLCASNPDRLNTEAFFGQGTRLTVV.

V and J are TRBV11-3 and TRBJ1-1; D gene unclear. Germline lookup yields CDR1 SGHNT and CDR2 YENEEA. There are 14 residues in the CDR3. The germline V and J ends were trimmed by 1 base and 0 bases, with 6 bases remaining between them. The CDR3 DNA reads TGTGCCAGCAGCTTAGGGCACATGAACACTGAAGCTTTCTTT. Protein sequence: CASSLGHMNTEAFF.

This clone was detected only a few times. The chain couples TRBV2 to TRBJ1-5; perhaps TRBD1 as D (6 bases). CDR3 length: 15 amino acids. Trimming removed 6 bases from V and 0 bases from J, with 12 bases in between. Germline values: CDR1 SNHLY, CDR2 FYNNEI. The CDR3 nucleotides are TGTGCCAGCAGACAGGGATTCTATAGCAATCAGCCCCAGCATTTT. Protein product: CASRQGFYSNQPQHF.

This clone came up a few times. The chain uses TRBV6-5 and TRBJ2-5; 7 bases line up with TRBD1. The last part of the DNA fits TRBJ2-7 better; the J call may be wrong. CDR1 and CDR2 from the germline V gene are MNHEY and SVGAGI. The CDR3 consists of 13 residues. This CDR3 is CASRTGPAYEQYF. The CDR3 DNA reads as TGTGCCAGCAGGACAGGGCCTGCCTACGAGCAGTACTTC.

This clone was recorded once. The chain carries TRBV9 and TRBJ2-1, with no clear D. CDR3 size: 15 residues. Per germline, CDR1 SGDLS and CDR2 YYNGEE. With 0 bases removed from V and 2 bases from J, the gap between germline ends came to 9 bases. Written as DNA, the CDR3 is TGTGCCAGCAGCGTAGGAGACTCGGCCTACAATGAGCAGTTCTTC. Residues: CASSVGDSAYNEQFF.

The rearrangement uses TRBV5-1 and TRBJ2-7; weak D call: TRBD2 (6 bases). V shed 4 bases and J shed 4 bases, with 18 bases lying between them. The CDR3 extends over 15 amino acids. CDR1 is SGHRS and CDR2 is YFSETQ in the germline V gene. The CDR3 region has the DNA TGCGCCAGCAGCCGAGTCCGGGGAGGACTATACGAGCAGTACTTC. It encodes CASSRVRGGLYEQYF.

This rearrangement joins TRBV14 to TRBJ2-5, with TRBD1 matching 8 bases. This CDR3 has 15 residues. Trimming at V came to 4 bases and at J to 5 bases, leaving 9 bases not matched to a gene. CDR1 and CDR2 (germline): SGHDN, FVKESK. The CDR3 sequence: CASSPRDRKRETQYF. In DNA, the CDR3 is TGTGCCAGCAGCCCACGGGACAGGAAGAGGGAGACCCAGTACTTC.

V is TRBV7-8 and J is TRBJ2-5; maybe TRBD1 (6 bases). The ends were cut back, 5 bases at V and 3 bases at J, with 10 bases in the middle. The CDR3 sequence is 13 residues long. The V gene's germline CDR1 is SGHVS and CDR2 FQNEAQ. The CDR3 is CASSQNREETQYF. CDR3 bases: TGTGCCAGCAGCCAAAACAGGGAAGAGACCCAGTACTTC. Drawing the rest from reference TRBV7-8 and TRBJ2-5, the complete variable domain is GAGVSQSPRYKVAKRGQDVALRCDPISGHVSLFWYQQALGQGPEFLTYFQNEAQLDKSGLPSDRFFAERPEGSVSTLKIQRTQQEDSAVYLCASSQNREETQYFGPGTRLLVL.